The clone carrying this T cell receptor beta chain was detected only once. What it recognizes is unknown. This specimen comes from a study of T cell responses to AZD1222 COVID-19 vaccine. The repertoire was sequenced with immunoSEQ multiplex PCR; TCRdb's copy has only in-frame clones and lacks some. Of about 270,000 clones in the sample, about 94% were seen once. Study findings and constraints: Recipients of two AZD1222 doses showed rising Spike-specific TCR breadth and depth. Repertoires were obtained solely post-peak T cell response.

The CDR3 sequence is 15 residues long. Unmatched junction bases numbered 10, after V lost 0 bases and J lost 10 bases. Germline CDR1 LNHNV, CDR2 YYDKDF (reference sequence). This receptor was taken from an adult who received the AZD1222 COVID-19 vaccine. This rearrangement joins TRBV15 to TRBJ2-7, with 9 bases aligning to TRBD1. The specimen comprised peripheral blood, sampled 28 days after the second AZD1222 dose. This CDR3 is CATSRDSGTGRQQYF. CDR3 in DNA: TGTGCCACCAGCAGAGATTCAGGGACAGGGAGGCAACAGTACTTC. Based on the CDR3 plus reference TRBV15 and TRBJ2-7, the full variable domain is DAMVIQNPRYQVTQFGKPVTLSCSQTLNHNVMYWYQQKSSQAPKLLFHYYDKDFNNEADTPDNFQSRRPNTSFCFLDIRSPGLGDTAMYLCATSRDSGTGRQQYFGPGTRLTVT.